Sequencing of this TCR beta chain was carried out in a study of cytomegalovirus exposure and HLA in healthy donors. Amplification used 60 Vbeta primers and 13 Jbeta primers. The repertoire was sequenced with immunoSEQ multiplex PCR; TCRdb's copy has only in-frame clones and lacks some. Here the sample spans under 200,000 clones, 65% to 85% being singletons. This CDR3 region has 14 residues. Losses at the gene ends were 4 bases for V and 4 bases for J; bases not matched to a gene: 3. From germline, CDR1 is LNHDA and CDR2 SQIVND (reference sequence). Worth noting for this clone: No antigen is known for it.

Study-level points and caveats: TCR beta sequences numbering roughly 16,000 were associated with HLA alleles at 0.05 false discovery rate in a later analysis. TCR beta sequences reportedly predicted most subjects' HLA-A and HLA-B alleles accurately. Roughly uniform depth of sequencing across donors was assumed in presence/absence analyses.

This sequence joins TRBV19 and TRBJ2-5; 10 nucleotides line up with TRBD2. The clonotype comes from a man aged 55 to 69 in good health and CMV-seronegative. Sequenced material: PBMCs. CDR3 in amino acids: CASSTSGGLETQYF. The CDR3 nucleotides read TGTGCCAGTAGTACTAGCGGGGGCCTAGAGACCCAGTACTTC.